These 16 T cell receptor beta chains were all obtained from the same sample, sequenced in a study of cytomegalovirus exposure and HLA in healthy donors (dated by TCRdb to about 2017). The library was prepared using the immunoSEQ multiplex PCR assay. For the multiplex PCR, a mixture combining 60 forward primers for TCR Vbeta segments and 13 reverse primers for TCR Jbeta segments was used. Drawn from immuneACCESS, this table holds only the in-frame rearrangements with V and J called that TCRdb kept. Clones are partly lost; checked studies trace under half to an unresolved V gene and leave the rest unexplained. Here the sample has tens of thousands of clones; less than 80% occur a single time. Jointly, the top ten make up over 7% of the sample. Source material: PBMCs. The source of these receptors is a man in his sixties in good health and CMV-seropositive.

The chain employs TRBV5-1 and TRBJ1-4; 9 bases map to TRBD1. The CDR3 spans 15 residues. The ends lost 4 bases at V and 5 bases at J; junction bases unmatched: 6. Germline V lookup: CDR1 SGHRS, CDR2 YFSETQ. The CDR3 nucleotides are TGCGCCAGCAGCCCCGGGACAGGGAGAAATGAAAAACTGTTTTTT. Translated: CASSPGTGRNEKLFF. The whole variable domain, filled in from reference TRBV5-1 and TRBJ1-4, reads KAGVTQTPRYLIKTRGQQVTLSCSPISGHRSVSWYQQTPGQGLQFLFEYFSETQRNKGNFPGRFSGRQFSNSRSEMNVSTLELGDSALYLCASSPGTGRNEKLFFGSGTQLSVL.

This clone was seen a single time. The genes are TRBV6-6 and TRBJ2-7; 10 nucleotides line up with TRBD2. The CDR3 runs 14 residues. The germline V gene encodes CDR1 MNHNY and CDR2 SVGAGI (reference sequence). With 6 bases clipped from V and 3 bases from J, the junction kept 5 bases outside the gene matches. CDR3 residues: CASSRASGGYEQYF. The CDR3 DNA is TGTGCCAGCAGCAGGGCTAGCGGGGGCTACGAGCAGTACTTC.

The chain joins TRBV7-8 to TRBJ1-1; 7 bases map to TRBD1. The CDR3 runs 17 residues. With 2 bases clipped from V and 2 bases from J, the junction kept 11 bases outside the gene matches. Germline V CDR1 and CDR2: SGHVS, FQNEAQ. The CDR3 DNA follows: TGTGCCAGCAGCTTAAGGGGACCGGGACAGCTTAACACTGAAGCTTTCTTT. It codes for CASSLRGPGQLNTEAFF.

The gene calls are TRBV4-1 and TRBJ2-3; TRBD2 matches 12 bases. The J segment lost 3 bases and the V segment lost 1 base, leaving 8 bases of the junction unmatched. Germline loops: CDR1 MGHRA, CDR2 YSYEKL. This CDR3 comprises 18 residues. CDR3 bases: TGCGCCAGCAGCCAAGTCCCCCCGGGACTAGCGGGTACAGATACGCAGTATTTT. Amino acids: CASSQVPPGLAGTDTQYF.

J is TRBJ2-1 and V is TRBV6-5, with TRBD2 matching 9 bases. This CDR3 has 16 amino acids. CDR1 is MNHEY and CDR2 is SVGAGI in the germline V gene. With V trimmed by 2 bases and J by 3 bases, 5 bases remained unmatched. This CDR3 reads CASSYPTSGRYNEQFF. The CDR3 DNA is TGTGCCAGCAGTTACCCGACTAGCGGCCGCTACAATGAGCAGTTCTTC.

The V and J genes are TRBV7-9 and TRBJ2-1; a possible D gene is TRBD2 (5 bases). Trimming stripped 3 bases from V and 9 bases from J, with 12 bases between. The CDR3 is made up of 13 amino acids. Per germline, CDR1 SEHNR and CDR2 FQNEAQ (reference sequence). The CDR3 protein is CASSFWENAEQFF. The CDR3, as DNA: TGTGCCAGCAGCTTTTGGGAGAACGCTGAGCAGTTCTTC. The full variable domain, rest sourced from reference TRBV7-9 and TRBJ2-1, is DTGVSQNPRHKITKRGQNVTFRCDPISEHNRLYWYRQTLGQGPEFLTYFQNEAQLEKSRLLSDRFSAERPKGSFSTLEIQRTEQGDSAMYLCASSFWENAEQFFGPGTRLTVL.

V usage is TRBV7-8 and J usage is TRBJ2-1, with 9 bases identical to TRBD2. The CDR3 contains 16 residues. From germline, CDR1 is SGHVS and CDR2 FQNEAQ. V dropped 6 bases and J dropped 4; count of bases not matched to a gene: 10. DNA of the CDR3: TGTGCCAGCAGACTCCTAGCGGGATTCGCGTACAATGAGCAGTTCTTC. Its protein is CASRLLAGFAYNEQFF.

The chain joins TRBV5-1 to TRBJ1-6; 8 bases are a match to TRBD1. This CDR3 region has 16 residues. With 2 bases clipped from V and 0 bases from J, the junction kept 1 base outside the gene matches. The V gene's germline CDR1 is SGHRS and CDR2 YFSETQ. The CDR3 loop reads CASSFDRGSYNSPLHF. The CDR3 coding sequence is TGCGCCAGCAGCTTTGACAGGGGCTCCTATAATTCACCCCTCCACTTT. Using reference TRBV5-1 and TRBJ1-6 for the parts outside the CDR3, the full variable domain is KAGVTQTPRYLIKTRGQQVTLSCSPISGHRSVSWYQQTPGQGLQFLFEYFSETQRNKGNFPGRFSGRQFSNSRSEMNVSTLELGDSALYLCASSFDRGSYNSPLHFGNGTRLTVT.

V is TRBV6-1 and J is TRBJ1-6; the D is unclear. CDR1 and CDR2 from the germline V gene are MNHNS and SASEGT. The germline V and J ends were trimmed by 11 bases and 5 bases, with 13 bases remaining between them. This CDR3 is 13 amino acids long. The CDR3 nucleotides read TGTGCCCTGAGGGATCAAAATAATTCACCCCTCCACTTT. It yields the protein CALRDQNNSPLHF.

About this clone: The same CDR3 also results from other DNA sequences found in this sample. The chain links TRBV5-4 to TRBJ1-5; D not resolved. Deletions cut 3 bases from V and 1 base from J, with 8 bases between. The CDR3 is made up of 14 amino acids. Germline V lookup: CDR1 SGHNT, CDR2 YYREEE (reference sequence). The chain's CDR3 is CASSSGGSNQPQHF. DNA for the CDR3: TGTGCCAGCAGCTCGGGAGGCAGCAATCAGCCCCAGCATTTT.

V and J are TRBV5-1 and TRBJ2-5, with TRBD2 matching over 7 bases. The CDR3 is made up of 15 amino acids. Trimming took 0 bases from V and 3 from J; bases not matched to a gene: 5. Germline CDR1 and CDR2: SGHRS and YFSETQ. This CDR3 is CASSLGSGVEETQYF. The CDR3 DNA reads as TGCGCCAGCAGCTTGGGAAGCGGGGTAGAAGAGACCCAGTACTTC. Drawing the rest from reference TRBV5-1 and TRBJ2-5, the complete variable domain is KAGVTQTPRYLIKTRGQQVTLSCSPISGHRSVSWYQQTPGQGLQFLFEYFSETQRNKGNFPGRFSGRQFSNSRSEMNVSTLELGDSALYLCASSLGSGVEETQYFGPGTRLLVL.

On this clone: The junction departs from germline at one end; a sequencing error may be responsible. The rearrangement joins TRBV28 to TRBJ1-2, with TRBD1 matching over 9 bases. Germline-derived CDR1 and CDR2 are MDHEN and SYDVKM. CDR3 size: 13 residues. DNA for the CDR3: TGTGCCAGCACCCAGGGACAGGGCTTTCGCCTCTTCTTC. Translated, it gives CASTQGQGFRLFF.

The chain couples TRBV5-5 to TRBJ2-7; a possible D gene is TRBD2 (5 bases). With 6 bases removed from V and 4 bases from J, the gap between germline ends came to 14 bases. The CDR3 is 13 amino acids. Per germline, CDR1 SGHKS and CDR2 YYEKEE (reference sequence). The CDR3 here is CASTTGNLYEQYF. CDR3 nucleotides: TGTGCCAGCACGACGGGAAACTTATACGAGCAGTACTTC.

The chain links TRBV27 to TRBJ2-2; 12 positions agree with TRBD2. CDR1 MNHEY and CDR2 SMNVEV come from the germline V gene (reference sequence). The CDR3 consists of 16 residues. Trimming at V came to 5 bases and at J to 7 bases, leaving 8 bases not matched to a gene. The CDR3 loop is CASSLAGGPSVGELFF. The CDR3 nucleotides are TGTGCCAGCAGTCTAGCGGGAGGGCCATCGGTCGGGGAGCTGTTTTTT.

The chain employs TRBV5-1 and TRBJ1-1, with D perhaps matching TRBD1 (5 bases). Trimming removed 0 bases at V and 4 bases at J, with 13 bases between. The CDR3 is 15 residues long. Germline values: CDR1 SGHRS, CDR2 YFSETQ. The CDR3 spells CASSLALSGGTEAFF. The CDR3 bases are TGCGCCAGCAGCTTGGCATTATCCGGGGGCACTGAAGCTTTCTTT. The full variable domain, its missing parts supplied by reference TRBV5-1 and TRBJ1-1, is KAGVTQTPRYLIKTRGQQVTLSCSPISGHRSVSWYQQTPGQGLQFLFEYFSETQRNKGNFPGRFSGRQFSNSRSEMNVSTLELGDSALYLCASSLALSGGTEAFFGQGTRLTVV.

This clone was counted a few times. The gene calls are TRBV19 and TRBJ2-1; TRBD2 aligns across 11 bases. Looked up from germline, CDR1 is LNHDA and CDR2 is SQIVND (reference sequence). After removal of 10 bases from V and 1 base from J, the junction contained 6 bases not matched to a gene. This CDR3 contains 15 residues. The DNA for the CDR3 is TGTGCCACCATAGCGGGGGGGCGATCCTACAATGAGCAGTTCTTC. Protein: CATIAGGRSYNEQFF. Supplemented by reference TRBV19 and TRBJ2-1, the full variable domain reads DGGITQSPKYLFRKEGQNVTLSCEQNLNHDAMYWYRQDPGQGLRLIYYSQIVNDFQKGDIAEGYSVSREKKESFPLTVTSAQKNPTAFYLCATIAGGRSYNEQFFGPGTRLTVL.